This T cell receptor (beta chain) was found in a study of PD-L1 blockade in urothelial cancer. Turning to the study itself: Male patients with bladder-origin urothelial cancer numbered about 85% of the roughly 29.

The data were produced by immunoSEQ multiplex PCR, yet TCRdb's version contains in-frame clones alone and is incomplete. The data hold some 22,000 clones, with around 90% observed a single time. V was trimmed by 2 bases and J by 4 bases, leaving 17 bases between them. This CDR3 has 16 amino acids. Germline V gene lookup returns CDR1 SGHTS and CDR2 YDEGEE. This TCR was recovered from a woman between 55 and 75 years old with urothelial cancer. Sequencing was performed on PBMCs, taken around atezolizumab (anti-PD-L1) treatment. This chain links TRBV5-8 with TRBJ2-3; maybe TRBD1 (7 bases). The CDR3 sequence is CASSFLSGGRADTQYF. The CDR3 DNA is TGTGCCAGCAGCTTCTTGTCAGGGGGGCGCGCAGATACGCAGTATTTT.